This T cell receptor (beta chain) was sequenced for a study of T cells in Graves' hyperthyroidism and ophthalmopathy. Study-wide results and limits: Also found in blood were most expanded thyroid clonotypes above 0.001.

CDR1 and CDR2 from the germline V gene are DFQATT and SNEGSKA (reference sequence). V was trimmed by 0 bases and J by 3 bases, leaving 11 bases between them. The CDR3 runs to 14 residues. The investigators amplified TCR beta CDR3 regions from RNA transcripts. In the first-round RT-PCR of the TCR CDR3, the HTBI primer set was used. TCRdb re-analysed the multiplex PCR reads in MiXCR, keeping a single row per CDR3 protein. This sample has approximately 430,000 distinct CDR3 sequences, with about a sixth found just once. Ten or more counts support this clonotype. Its antigen is not known. The TCR comes from a woman between 18 and 29 years old with Graves' hyperthyroidism. The chain combines TRBV20-1 with TRBJ1-1; D not certain. The source material was blood. This CDR3 is CSARDPGRDTEAFF. The CDR3 nucleotides read TGCAGTGCTAGAGATCCCGGGAGGGACACTGAAGCTTTCTTT.